The sequence of this T cell receptor (beta chain) was determined in a study of PD-L1 blockade in urothelial cancer. Study in general: Between 0 and 3 chemotherapy regimens preceded treatment for each patient.

This table comes from immunoSEQ multiplex PCR, and its TCRdb copy is limited to in-frame clones, with some not included. Of about 130,000 clones listed, approximately 88% are singletons. Deletions cut 2 bases from V and 0 bases from J, with 13 bases between. Germline CDR1 and CDR2: ENHRY and SYGVKD. The CDR3 is 17 residues long. The time point was: pretreatment peripheral blood. The sample here was PBMCs, taken around atezolizumab (anti-PD-L1) treatment. This TCR was recovered from a man in his fifties or sixties with urothelial cancer. This rearrangement joins TRBV10-3 to TRBJ2-2; TRBD2 might be the D (6 bases). The CDR3 nucleotides are TGTGCCATCAGTGAGAGGCTAGCGCCAACGAACACCGGGGAGCTGTTTTTT. Amino acid sequence: CAISERLAPTNTGELFF.